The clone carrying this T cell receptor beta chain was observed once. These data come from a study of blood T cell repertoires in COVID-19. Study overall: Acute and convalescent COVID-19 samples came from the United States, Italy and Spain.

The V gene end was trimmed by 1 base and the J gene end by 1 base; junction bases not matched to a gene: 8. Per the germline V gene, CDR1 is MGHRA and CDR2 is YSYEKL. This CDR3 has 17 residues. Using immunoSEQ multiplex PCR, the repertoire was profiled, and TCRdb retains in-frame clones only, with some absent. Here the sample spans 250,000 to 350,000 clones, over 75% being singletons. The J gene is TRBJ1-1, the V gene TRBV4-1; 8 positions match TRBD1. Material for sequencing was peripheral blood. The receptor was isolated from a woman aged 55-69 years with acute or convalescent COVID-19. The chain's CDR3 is CASSQVDRGLRNTEAFF. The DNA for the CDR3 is TGCGCCAGCAGCCAAGTTGACAGGGGTCTAAGGAACACTGAAGCTTTCTTT.